This T cell receptor beta chain was captured in a study of OX40 agonist ivuxolimab in advanced cancers. As for the study in general: At doses from 0.01 to 10 mg/kg, patients were given intravenous ivuxolimab every 2 weeks. Findings of the study overall: Still undetermined is the antigen specificity of the expanded peripheral T cells. Partial responders receiving 0.1-3.0 mg/kg showed among the lowest clonal expansion. Both CD4+ and CD8+ T cell populations in blood had undergone clonal expansion by week 6 at 0.1 to 3.0 mg/kg.

Notes on this clone: What it binds is not known.

Some clones are missing from TCRdb's copy, which holds only in-frame ones; the method was immunoSEQ multiplex PCR. The table shows 66,000 or so clones, with roughly 73% occurring only once. The V gene's germline CDR1 is GTSNPN and CDR2 SVGIG (reference sequence). V gave up 2 bases and J gave up 9 bases, with 8 bases separating them. The CDR3 sequence is 11 residues long. The source of this sequence is an adult with an advanced solid tumor such as melanoma, head and neck, liver or kidney cancer. The sequencing here drew on CD4+ or CD8+ T cells sorted from blood, taken in a trial of the OX40 agonist ivuxolimab. J is TRBJ2-1 and V is TRBV30, with D unclear. This chain's CDR3 is CAWSPGFEQFF. The CDR3 nucleotides are TGTGCCTGGAGTCCGGGCTTTGAGCAGTTCTTC.